This TCR beta chain appears in the sequencing data of a study of blood T cell repertoires in COVID-19. The overall study: COVID-19 samples from acute and convalescent phases originated in the United States, Italy and Spain. In each case, the material was cDNA or gDNA derived from T cells, B-cell-depleted T cells, or PBMCs.

The germline V gene has CDR1 SNHLY and CDR2 FYNNEI. The V gene lost 0 bases and the J gene lost 16 bases, with 16 bases spanning the gap. The CDR3 extends over 13 amino acids. Authors' data handling: For nucleated cells, counts were estimated from reference gene primer amplification. Assay used: immunoSEQ multiplex PCR; TCRdb lists only in-frame clones, some missing. D and trimming come from the DNA, and the V and J calls and clone size come from that table. This table has approximately 300,000 clones, more than 70% appearing once. The TCR sequence derives from a woman between 45 and 60 years old with acute or convalescent COVID-19. Sequenced material: peripheral blood. V and J are TRBV2 and TRBJ1-5; D is perhaps TRBD1 (5 bases). The CDR3 DNA reads TGTGCCAGCAGTGAAGCGCTTTTAGGGGTCGGACATTTT. Protein: CASSEALLGVGHF.